This T cell receptor beta chain was captured in a study of PD-1 blockade in classical Hodgkin lymphoma. Study-wide results and caveats: Patients with a complete response exhibited baseline diversity comparable to newly diagnosed patients. In CD4+ cells, TCR diversity went up significantly by C4D1, but in CD8+ cells it did not. As was reported, newly diagnosed patients showed lower baseline TCR diversity than healthy donors did.

All patients experienced relapse after autologous stem cell transplantation, and brentuximab vedotin exposure was variable. Clones were sequenced by immunoSEQ multiplex PCR, and TCRdb holds only the in-frame ones, with some missing. The table includes about 110,000 clones, about nine tenths detected once. Germline values: CDR1 MDHEN, CDR2 SYDVKM. This CDR3 contains 21 residues. V lost 8 bases, J lost 2 bases, and 19 bases stayed unmatched. This clone was seen a single time. The antigen is undetermined. This sequence originates from a human donor with classical Hodgkin lymphoma. This sequence joins TRBV28 and TRBJ2-3; 16 positions match TRBD2. The sequencing used peripheral blood mononuclear cells (PBMCs), collected before the second cycle of nivolumab. The CDR3 DNA reads as TGTGCCAGCTTGCCCTTGGCCCCCGGGACTAGCGGGAGGGGAACCACAGATACGCAGTATTTT. Residues: CASLPLAPGTSGRGTTDTQYF.